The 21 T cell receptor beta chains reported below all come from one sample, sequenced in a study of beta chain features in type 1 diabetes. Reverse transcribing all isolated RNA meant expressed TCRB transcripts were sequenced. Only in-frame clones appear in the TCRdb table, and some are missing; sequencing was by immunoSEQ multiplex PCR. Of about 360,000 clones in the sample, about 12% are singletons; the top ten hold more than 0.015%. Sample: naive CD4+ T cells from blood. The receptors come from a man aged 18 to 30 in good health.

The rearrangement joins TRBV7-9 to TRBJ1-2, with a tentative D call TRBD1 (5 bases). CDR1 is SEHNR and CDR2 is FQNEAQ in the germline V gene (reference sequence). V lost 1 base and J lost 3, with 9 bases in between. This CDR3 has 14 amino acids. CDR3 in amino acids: CASSLVSTDYGYTF. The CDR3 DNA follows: TGTGCCAGCAGCTTAGTATCGACAGACTATGGCTACACCTTC.

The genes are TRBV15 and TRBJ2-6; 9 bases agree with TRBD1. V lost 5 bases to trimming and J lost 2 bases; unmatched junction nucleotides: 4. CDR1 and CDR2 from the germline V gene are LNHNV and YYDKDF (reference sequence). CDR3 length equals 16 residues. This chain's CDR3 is CATSSQGAAGANVLTF. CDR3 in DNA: TGTGCCACCAGCTCACAGGGGGCCGCTGGGGCCAACGTCCTGACTTTC.

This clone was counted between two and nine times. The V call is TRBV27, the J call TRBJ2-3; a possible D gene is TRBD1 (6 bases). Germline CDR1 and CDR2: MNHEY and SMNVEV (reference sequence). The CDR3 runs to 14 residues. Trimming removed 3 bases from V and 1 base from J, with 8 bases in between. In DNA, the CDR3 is TGTGCCAGCAGTTTGGGGGCTGGCACAGATACGCAGTATTTT. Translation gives CASSLGAGTDTQYF.

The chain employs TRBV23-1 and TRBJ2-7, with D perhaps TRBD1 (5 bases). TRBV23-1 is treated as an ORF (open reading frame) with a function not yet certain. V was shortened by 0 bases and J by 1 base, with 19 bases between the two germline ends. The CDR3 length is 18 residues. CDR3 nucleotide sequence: TGCGCCAGCAGTCAATCAAAATCCGAAGAGGACAATTCCTACGAGCAGTACTTC. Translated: CASSQSKSEEDNSYEQYF.

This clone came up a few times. CDR3 sequence (DNA): TGTGCCAGCAGTTTTAAGACTAGCGGGAGTTACGAGCAGTTCTTC. Residues: CASSFKTSGSYEQFF. The chain combines TRBV6-5 with TRBJ2-1, with 12 bases lining up with TRBD2. From germline, CDR1 is MNHEY and CDR2 SVGAGI. V shed 4 bases and J 10 bases; nucleotides not matched to a gene: 8. The CDR3 is 15 residues long.

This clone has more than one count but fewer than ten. The CDR3 DNA follows: TGCGCCAGCAGCTTGGTAGGGGCAGATACGCAGTATTTT. It is translated as CASSLVGADTQYF. The chain links TRBV5-1 to TRBJ2-3; D is possibly TRBD1 (5 bases). The germline V gene has CDR1 SGHRS and CDR2 YFSETQ. The CDR3 spans 13 residues. Trimming took off 0 bases at V and 4 bases at J, with 6 bases between the two ends.

The CDR3 sequence is CASSLRGLAGGPWADTQYF. The DNA of the CDR3 is TGTGCCAGCAGCTTAAGGGGCCTAGCGGGAGGGCCGTGGGCAGATACGCAGTATTTT. The rearrangement joins TRBV11-2 to TRBJ2-3, with 12 bases aligning to TRBD2. CDR3 length: 19 amino acids. CDR1 is SGHAT and CDR2 is FQNNGV in the germline V gene. The V and J ends lost 2 bases and 4 bases, in that order; junction bases with no gene match: 13.

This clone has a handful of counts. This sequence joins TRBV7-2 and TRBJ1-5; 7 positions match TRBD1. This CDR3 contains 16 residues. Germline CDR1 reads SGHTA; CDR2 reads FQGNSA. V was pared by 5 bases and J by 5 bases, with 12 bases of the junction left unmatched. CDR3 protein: CASSPPKGALDQPQHF. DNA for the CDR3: TGTGCCAGCAGCCCACCAAAGGGGGCATTGGATCAGCCCCAGCATTTT.

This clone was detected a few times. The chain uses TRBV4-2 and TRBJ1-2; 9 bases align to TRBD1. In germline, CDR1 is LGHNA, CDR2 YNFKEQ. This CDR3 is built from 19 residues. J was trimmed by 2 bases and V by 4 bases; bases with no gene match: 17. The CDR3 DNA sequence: TGTGCCAGCAGCCCCTTTGGAGGGGGACAGGGCGGCTACAACTATGGCTACACCTTC. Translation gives CASSPFGGGQGGYNYGYTF.

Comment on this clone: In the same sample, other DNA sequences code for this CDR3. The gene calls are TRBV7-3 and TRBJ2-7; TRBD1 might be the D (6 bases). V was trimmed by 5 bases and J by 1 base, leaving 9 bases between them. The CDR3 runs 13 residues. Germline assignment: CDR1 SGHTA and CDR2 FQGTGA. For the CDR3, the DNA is TGTGCCAGCAGCCCGAGGGGGTCCTACGAGCAGTACTTC. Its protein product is CASSPRGSYEQYF.

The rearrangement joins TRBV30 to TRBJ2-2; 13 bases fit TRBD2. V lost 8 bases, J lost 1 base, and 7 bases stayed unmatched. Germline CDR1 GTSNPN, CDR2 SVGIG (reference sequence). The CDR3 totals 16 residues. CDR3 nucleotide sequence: TGTGCCATCGGGACTAGCGGGATGCAGAACACCGGGGAGCTGTTTTTT. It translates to CAIGTSGMQNTGELFF.

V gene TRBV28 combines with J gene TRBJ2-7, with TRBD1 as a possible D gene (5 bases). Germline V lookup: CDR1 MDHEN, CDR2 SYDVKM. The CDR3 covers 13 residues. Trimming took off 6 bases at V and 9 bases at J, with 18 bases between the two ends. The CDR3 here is CASRPPTFQGQYF. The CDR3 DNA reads TGTGCCAGCAGGCCGCCGACATTCCAGGGGCAGTACTTC.

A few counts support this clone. The CDR3 spells CASSLGSPGTTYEQYF. The CDR3 DNA sequence: TGTGCCAGCAGCTTAGGGTCGCCAGGGACAACCTACGAGCAGTACTTC. V usage is TRBV11-2 and J usage is TRBJ2-7; D is perhaps TRBD1 (6 bases). Trimming left V 1 base short and J 2 bases short, with 15 bases between. The CDR3 spans 16 residues. Germline V gene lookup returns CDR1 SGHAT and CDR2 FQNNGV.

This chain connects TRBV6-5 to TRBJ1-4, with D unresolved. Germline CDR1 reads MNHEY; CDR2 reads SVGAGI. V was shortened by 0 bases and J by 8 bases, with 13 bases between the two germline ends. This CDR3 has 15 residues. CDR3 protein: CASSYSAGGVEKLFF. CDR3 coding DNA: TGTGCCAGCAGTTACTCGGCCGGCGGGGTCGAAAAACTGTTTTTT.

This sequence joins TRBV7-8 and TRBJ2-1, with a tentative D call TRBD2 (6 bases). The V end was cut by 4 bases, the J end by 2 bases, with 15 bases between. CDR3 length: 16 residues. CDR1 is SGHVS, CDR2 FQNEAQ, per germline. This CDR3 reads CASSYLLARAYNEQFF. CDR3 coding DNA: TGTGCCAGCAGCTACTTACTAGCCCGAGCCTACAATGAGCAGTTCTTC. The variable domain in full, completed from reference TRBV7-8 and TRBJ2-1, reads GAGVSQSPRYKVAKRGQDVALRCDPISGHVSLFWYQQALGQGPEFLTYFQNEAQLDKSGLPSDRFFAERPEGSVSTLKIQRTQQEDSAVYLCASSYLLARAYNEQFFGPGTRLTVL.

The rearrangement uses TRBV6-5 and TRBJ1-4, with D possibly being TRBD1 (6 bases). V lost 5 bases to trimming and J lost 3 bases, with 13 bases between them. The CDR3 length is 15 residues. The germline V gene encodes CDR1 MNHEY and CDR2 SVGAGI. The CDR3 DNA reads TGTGCCAGCAGTGGTACAGGGAGGGCTAATGAAAAACTGTTTTTT. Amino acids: CASSGTGRANEKLFF.

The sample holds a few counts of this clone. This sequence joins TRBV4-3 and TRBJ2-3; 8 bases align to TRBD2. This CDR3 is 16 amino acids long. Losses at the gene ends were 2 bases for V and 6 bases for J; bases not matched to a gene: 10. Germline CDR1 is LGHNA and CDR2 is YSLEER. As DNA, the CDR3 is TGCGCCAGCAGCCAATTTAGCAGCGGGAGAGGGGATACGCAGTATTTT. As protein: CASSQFSSGRGDTQYF.

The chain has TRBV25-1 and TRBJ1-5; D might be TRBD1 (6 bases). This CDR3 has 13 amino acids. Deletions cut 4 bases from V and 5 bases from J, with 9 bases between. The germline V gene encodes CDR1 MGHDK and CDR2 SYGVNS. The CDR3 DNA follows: TGTGCCAGCAGTGGAACAGGGCATCAGCCCCAGCATTTT. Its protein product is CASSGTGHQPQHF.

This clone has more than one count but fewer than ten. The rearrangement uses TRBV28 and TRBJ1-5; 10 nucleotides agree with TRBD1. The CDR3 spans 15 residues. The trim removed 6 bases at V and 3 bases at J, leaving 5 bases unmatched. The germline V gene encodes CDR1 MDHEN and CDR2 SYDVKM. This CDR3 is CASSMDRGYNQPQHF. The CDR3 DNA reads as TGTGCCAGCAGCATGGACAGGGGGTACAATCAGCCCCAGCATTTT.

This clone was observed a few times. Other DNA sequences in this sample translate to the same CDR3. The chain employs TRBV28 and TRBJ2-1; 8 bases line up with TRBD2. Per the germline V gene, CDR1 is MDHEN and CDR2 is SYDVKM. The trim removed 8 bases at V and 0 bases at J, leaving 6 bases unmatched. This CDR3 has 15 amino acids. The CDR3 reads CASSSGGSSYNEQFF. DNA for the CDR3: TGTGCCAGCTCCAGCGGGGGTAGCTCCTACAATGAGCAGTTCTTC.

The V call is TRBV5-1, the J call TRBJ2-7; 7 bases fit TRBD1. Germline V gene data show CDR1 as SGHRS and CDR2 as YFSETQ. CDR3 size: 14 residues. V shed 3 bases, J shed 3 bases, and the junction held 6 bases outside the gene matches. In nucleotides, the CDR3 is TGCGCCAGCAGCTACCGGGACAGTAACTACGAGCAGTACTTC. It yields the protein CASSYRDSNYEQYF.